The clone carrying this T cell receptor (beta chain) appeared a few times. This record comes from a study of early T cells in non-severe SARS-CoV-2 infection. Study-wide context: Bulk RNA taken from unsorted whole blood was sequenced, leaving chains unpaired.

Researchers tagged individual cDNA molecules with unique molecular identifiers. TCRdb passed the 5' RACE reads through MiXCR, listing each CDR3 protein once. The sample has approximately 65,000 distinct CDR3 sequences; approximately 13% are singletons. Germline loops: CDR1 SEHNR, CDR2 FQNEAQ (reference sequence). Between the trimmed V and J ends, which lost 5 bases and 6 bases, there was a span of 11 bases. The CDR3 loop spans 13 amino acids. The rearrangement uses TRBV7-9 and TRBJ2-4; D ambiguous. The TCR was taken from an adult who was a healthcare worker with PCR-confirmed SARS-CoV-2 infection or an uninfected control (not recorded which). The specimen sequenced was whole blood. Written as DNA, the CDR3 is TGTGCCAGCAGCCCCGCCCTCGGAAACATTCAGTACTTC. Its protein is CASSPALGNIQYF.